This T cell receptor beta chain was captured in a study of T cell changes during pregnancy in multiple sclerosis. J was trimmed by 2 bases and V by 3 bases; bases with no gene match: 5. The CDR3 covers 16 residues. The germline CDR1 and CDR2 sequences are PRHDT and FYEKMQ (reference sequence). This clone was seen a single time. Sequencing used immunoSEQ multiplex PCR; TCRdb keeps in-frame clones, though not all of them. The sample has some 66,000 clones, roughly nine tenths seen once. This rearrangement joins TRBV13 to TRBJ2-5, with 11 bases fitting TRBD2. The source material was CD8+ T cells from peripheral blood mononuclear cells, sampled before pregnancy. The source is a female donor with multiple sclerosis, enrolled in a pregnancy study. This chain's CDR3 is CASSFRLAGLQETQYF. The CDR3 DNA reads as TGTGCCAGCAGCTTCCGACTAGCGGGGTTACAAGAGACCCAGTACTTC.